A single sample gave rise to the 23 T cell receptor beta chains below, sequenced in a study of Tregs in tolerant kidney transplant recipients. Sequencing used immunoSEQ multiplex PCR; TCRdb keeps in-frame clones, though not all of them. The repertoire consists of more than 60,000 clones, with roughly 89% occurring once and the leading ten covering roughly 0.4%. Sequenced material: CD4+ T cells from blood, taken before the transplant. These receptors were obtained from a human donor who received a combined kidney and bone marrow transplant.

V and J are TRBV28 and TRBJ1-1, with D possibly matching TRBD1 (6 bases). The CDR3 is made up of 15 amino acids. The germline V gene has CDR1 MDHEN and CDR2 SYDVKM. V was cut by 5 bases and J by 4 bases, with 17 bases left in between. The chain's CDR3 is CASSLLQGFSTEAFF. The CDR3 nucleotides read TGTGCCAGCAGTCTCTTACAGGGTTTCAGCACTGAAGCTTTCTTT.

This rearrangement joins TRBV6-6 to TRBJ2-7, with 7 bases identical to TRBD2. After removal of 5 bases from V and 5 bases from J, the junction contained 12 bases not matched to a gene. The germline gives CDR1 MNHNY, CDR2 SVGAGI (reference sequence). CDR3 size: 15 residues. The CDR3 DNA sequence: TGTGCCAGCAGTCCTCCTCGCGGGAGAGCCAACGAGCAGTACTTC. This codes for CASSPPRGRANEQYF.

This chain connects TRBV7-9 to TRBJ2-3; 9 bases align to TRBD1. Per germline, CDR1 SEHNR and CDR2 FQNEAQ (reference sequence). V was clipped by 1 base and J by 4 bases; unmatched bases: 3. The CDR3 is 15 amino acids. The chain's CDR3 is CASSLGDRVADTQYF. As DNA, the CDR3 is TGTGCCAGCAGCTTAGGGGACAGGGTGGCAGATACGCAGTATTTT.

The rearrangement uses TRBV15 and TRBJ2-3; 8 nucleotides agree with TRBD1. CDR1 LNHNV and CDR2 YYDKDF come from the germline V gene (reference sequence). The CDR3 contains 17 residues. V lost 1 base, J lost 3 bases, and 9 bases stayed unmatched. CDR3 region: CATSRGGGQGITDTQYF. CDR3 DNA sequence: TGTGCCACCAGCAGAGGAGGCGGACAGGGTATAACAGATACGCAGTATTTT.

The V and J genes are TRBV7-2 and TRBJ2-7; 11 positions match TRBD2. The germline CDR1 and CDR2 sequences are SGHTA and FQGNSA. CDR3 size: 15 residues. V dropped 0 bases and J dropped 7; count of bases not matched to a gene: 5. In nucleotides, the CDR3 is TGTGCCAGCAGCTTAGCGGCACTAGCGGGAGTAGAGCAGTACTTC. Translation gives CASSLAALAGVEQYF.

The chain carries TRBV6-1 and TRBJ2-3; D uncertain. Germline-derived CDR1 and CDR2 are MNHNS and SASEGT. The CDR3 sequence is 14 residues long. The germline V and J ends were trimmed by 1 base and 2 bases, with 7 bases remaining between them. The CDR3 spells CASSEVVFTDTQYF. In nucleotides, the CDR3 is TGTGCCAGCAGTGAAGTAGTATTCACAGATACGCAGTATTTT.

The chain combines TRBV18 with TRBJ2-6, with unresolved D. The CDR3 has 15 amino acids. V shed 3 bases and J shed 1 base, with 7 bases lying between them. Germline CDR1 reads KGHSH; CDR2 reads LQKENI. The CDR3 coding sequence is TGTGCCAGCTCACCGAGTGTTTCTGGGGCCAACGTCCTGACTTTC. It yields the protein CASSPSVSGANVLTF.

This clone was detected once. The chain has TRBV5-1 and TRBJ2-2, with TRBD2 matching over 13 bases. Trimming at V came to 1 base and at J to 6 bases, leaving 3 bases not matched to a gene. From germline, CDR1 is SGHRS and CDR2 YFSETQ. This CDR3 contains 16 residues. The CDR3 is CASSLTSGRAAGELFF. In DNA form, the CDR3 reads TGCGCCAGCAGCTTGACTAGCGGGAGGGCGGCCGGGGAGCTGTTTTTT.

This clone was detected only a few times. The genes are TRBV5-1 and TRBJ2-7; possible D gene TRBD2, 5 bases. CDR3 length equals 17 residues. The V and J ends lost 0 bases and 3 bases respectively, with 19 bases between them. Germline V gene data show CDR1 as SGHRS and CDR2 as YFSETQ. This chain's CDR3 is CASSLEGLTWTGYEQYF. CDR3 DNA sequence: TGCGCCAGCAGCTTGGAAGGGCTAACATGGACTGGCTACGAGCAGTACTTC.

The V and J genes are TRBV7-9 and TRBJ2-3, with 16 bases matching TRBD2. The V gene end was trimmed by 5 bases and the J gene end by 4 bases; junction bases not matched to a gene: 9. The germline V gene encodes CDR1 SEHNR and CDR2 FQNEAQ (reference sequence). CDR3 length: 18 residues. CDR3 region: CASSRVGLAGGPSDTQYF. As DNA, the CDR3 is TGTGCCAGCAGCAGAGTGGGACTAGCGGGAGGGCCATCAGATACGCAGTATTTT.

The chain couples TRBV5-4 to TRBJ1-1, with TRBD1 matching 8 bases. The CDR3 spans 15 residues. The germline V gene has CDR1 SGHNT and CDR2 YYREEE (reference sequence). Germline trimming cut 1 base from V and 0 bases from J; bases unmatched to any gene: 2. CDR3 sequence (DNA): TGTGCCAGCAGCTTGATGACAGGGGTGAACACTGAAGCTTTCTTT. Amino acids: CASSLMTGVNTEAFF. Variable domain in full (rest from reference TRBV5-4 and TRBJ1-1): ETGVTQSPTHLIKTRGQQVTLRCSSQSGHNTVSWYQQALGQGPQFIFQYYREEENGRGNFPPRFSGLQFPNYSSELNVNALELDDSALYLCASSLMTGVNTEAFFGQGTRLTVV.

The chain employs TRBV5-1 and TRBJ2-2; D may be TRBD1 (5 bases). V was shortened by 0 bases and J by 0 bases, with 9 bases between the two germline ends. The CDR3 totals 16 residues. Germline CDR1 SGHRS, CDR2 YFSETQ. CDR3 sequence (DNA): TGCGCCAGCAGCTTGGCTCCGACAGCGAACACCGGGGAGCTGTTTTTT. Translating gives CASSLAPTANTGELFF.

This chain joins TRBV19 and TRBJ1-1, with a possible D match to TRBD1 (5 bases). V gave up 7 bases and J gave up 1 base, with 22 bases separating them. CDR1 and CDR2 (germline): LNHDA, SQIVND (reference sequence). There are 17 residues in the CDR3. The CDR3 loop is CASKPGGNRAWNTEAFF. As DNA, the CDR3 is TGTGCCAGTAAACCTGGGGGGAACCGCGCTTGGAACACTGAAGCTTTCTTT.

This clone has a handful of counts. This chain links TRBV27 with TRBJ1-5, with 11 bases identical to TRBD1. J lost 6 bases, V lost 6 bases, and 4 bases had no gene match. In germline, CDR1 is MNHEY, CDR2 SMNVEV (reference sequence). The CDR3 has 14 amino acids. In DNA form, the CDR3 reads TGTGCCAGCAGCCTGGGACAGGGGGTTCAGCCCCAGCATTTT. This sequence encodes CASSLGQGVQPQHF.

This chain joins TRBV18 and TRBJ2-5; 7 bases map to TRBD1. The CDR3 has 13 residues. J lost 4 bases, V lost 3 bases, and 2 bases had no gene match. Per the germline V gene, CDR1 is KGHSH and CDR2 is LQKENI. CDR3 loop: CASSPTGAETQYF. CDR3 DNA sequence: TGTGCCAGCTCACCCACAGGGGCAGAGACCCAGTACTTC.

The V call is TRBV5-1, the J call TRBJ2-3; 8 bases agree with TRBD1. The germline CDR1 and CDR2 sequences are SGHRS and YFSETQ. There are 15 residues in the CDR3. Trimming took 4 bases from V and 3 from J; bases not matched to a gene: 7. CDR3 sequence reads: CASSGRTGSTDTQYF. In DNA, the CDR3 is TGCGCCAGCAGCGGGAGGACAGGGTCGACAGATACGCAGTATTTT.

The rearrangement joins TRBV11-2 to TRBJ1-2; D is perhaps TRBD1 (5 bases). The V end lost 3 bases, the J end lost 3 bases, and 23 bases lay between the germline ends. The CDR3 is 18 amino acids. CDR1 SGHAT and CDR2 FQNNGV come from the germline V gene. CDR3 protein: CASSFSNPQGGSHYGYTF. The CDR3 DNA follows: TGTGCCAGCAGCTTTAGTAACCCTCAGGGAGGCAGTCACTATGGCTACACCTTC.

The rearrangement links TRBV28 to TRBJ2-3, with a tentative D call TRBD2 (6 bases). V lost 6 bases and J lost 10, with 23 bases in between. In germline, CDR1 is MDHEN, CDR2 SYDVKM. The CDR3 totals 15 residues. For the CDR3, the DNA is TGTGCCAGCAGCCTGGAGCCTAGCGAGATGTGGGCGCAGTATTTT. Its protein product is CASSLEPSEMWAQYF.

The chain recombines TRBV2 with TRBJ1-5, with 7 bases matching TRBD1. In germline, CDR1 is SNHLY, CDR2 FYNNEI. This CDR3 spans 14 amino acids. After removal of 5 bases from V and 2 bases from J, the junction contained 3 bases not matched to a gene. Here the CDR3 reads CASSSDRGNQPQHF. The CDR3 DNA sequence: TGTGCCAGCAGTTCAGACAGGGGCAATCAGCCCCAGCATTTT.

V is TRBV7-2 and J is TRBJ1-1, with D hard to call. Trimming left V 1 base short and J 1 base short, with 7 bases between. The CDR3 sequence is 14 residues long. CDR1 SGHTA and CDR2 FQGNSA come from the germline V gene. CDR3 bases: TGTGCCAGCAGCTTAGGGGCAGAGAACACTGAAGCTTTCTTT. As protein: CASSLGAENTEAFF.

This clone occurred once. J is TRBJ2-4 and V is TRBV5-1; D may be TRBD1 (5 bases). CDR1 and CDR2 from the germline V gene are SGHRS and YFSETQ. This CDR3 is 13 amino acids long. Between the trimmed V and J ends, which lost 2 bases and 6 bases, there was a span of 9 bases. The CDR3: CASSLGEINIQYF. The CDR3 nucleotides are TGCGCCAGCAGCTTAGGGGAAATAAACATTCAGTACTTC.

This chain joins TRBV28 and TRBJ2-7; maybe TRBD2 (5 bases). The germline V gene encodes CDR1 MDHEN and CDR2 SYDVKM. CDR3 length: 14 residues. Trimming shortened V by 3 bases and J by 2 bases, and 11 bases separated the two germline ends. This CDR3 is CASSFRGRTYEQYF. CDR3 sequence (DNA): TGTGCCAGCAGTTTTCGGGGTAGGACCTACGAGCAGTACTTC.

This clone was seen only once. The chain combines TRBV18 with TRBJ2-1, with D possibly matching TRBD2 (6 bases). Germline CDR1 and CDR2: KGHSH and LQKENI. The CDR3 contains 15 residues. The V gene lost 5 bases and the J gene lost 9 bases, with 20 bases spanning the gap. CDR3 DNA sequence: TGTGCCAGCTCATCGACTGCGGAGGGGTCCGGTGAGCAGTTCTTC. As protein: CASSSTAEGSGEQFF. Using reference TRBV18 and TRBJ2-1 for the parts outside the CDR3, the full variable domain is NAGVMQNPRHLVRRRGQEARLRCSPMKGHSHVYWYRQLPEEGLKFMVYLQKENIIDESGMPKERFSAEFPKEGPSILRIQQVVRGDSAAYFCASSSTAEGSGEQFFGPGTRLTVL.